This entry features one T cell receptor (beta chain) sequence. No antigen is known for it. This CDR3 has 13 residues. Germline V gives CDR1 MNHEY, CDR2 SVGAGI. V shed 0 bases and J shed 7 bases, with 7 bases lying between them. The data stem from a study of T cell responses to AZD1222 COVID-19 vaccine. General study findings and limits: Among the donors, most were white British and more were female, and clonal diversity was possibly underestimated.

The protocol was immunoSEQ multiplex PCR, while the TCRdb copy is restricted to in-frame clones and leaves out a portion. The table lists around 88,000 clones, about 90% of them singletons. The genes are TRBV6-5 and TRBJ1-5; no clear D gene. The sample in question was peripheral blood, obtained on day 0 of MenACWY control vaccination. This TCR derives from an adult in good health. CDR3 in DNA: TGTGCCAGCAGTTACTCGAAGGTACAGCCCCAGCATTTT. It codes for CASSYSKVQPQHF.